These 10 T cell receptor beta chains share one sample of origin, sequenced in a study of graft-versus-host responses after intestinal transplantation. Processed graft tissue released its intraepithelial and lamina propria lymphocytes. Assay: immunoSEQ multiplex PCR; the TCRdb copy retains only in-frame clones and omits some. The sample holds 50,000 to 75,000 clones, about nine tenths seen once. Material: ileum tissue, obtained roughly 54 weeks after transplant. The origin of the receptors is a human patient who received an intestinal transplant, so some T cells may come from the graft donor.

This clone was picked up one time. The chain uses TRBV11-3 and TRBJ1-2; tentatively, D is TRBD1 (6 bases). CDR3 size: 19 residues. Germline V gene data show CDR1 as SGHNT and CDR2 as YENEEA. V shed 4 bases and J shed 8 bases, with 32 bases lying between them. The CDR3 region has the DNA TGTGCCAGCAGCTCCGCCCACCTTCCACACGGGGGCGATCGTGGAGGCTACACCTTC. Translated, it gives CASSSAHLPHGGDRGGYTF. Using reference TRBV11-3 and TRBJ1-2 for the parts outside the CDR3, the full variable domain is EAGVVQSPRYKIIEKKQPVAFWCNPISGHNTLYWYLQNLGQGPELLIRYENEEAVDDSQLPKDRFSAERLKGVDSTLKIQPAELGDSAVYLCASSSAHLPHGGDRGGYTFGSGTRLTVV.

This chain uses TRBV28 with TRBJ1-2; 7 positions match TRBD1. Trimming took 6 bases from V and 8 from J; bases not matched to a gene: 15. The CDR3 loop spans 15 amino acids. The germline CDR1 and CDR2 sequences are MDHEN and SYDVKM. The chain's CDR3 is CASRRQVGTERGYTF. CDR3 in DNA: TGTGCCAGCAGACGCCAAGTCGGGACAGAAAGGGGCTACACCTTC.

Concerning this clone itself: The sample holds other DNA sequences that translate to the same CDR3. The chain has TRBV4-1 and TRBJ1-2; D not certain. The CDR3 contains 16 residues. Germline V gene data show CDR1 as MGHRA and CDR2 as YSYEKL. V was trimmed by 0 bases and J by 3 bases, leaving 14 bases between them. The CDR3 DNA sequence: TGCGCCAGCAGCCAAGACCACAGTTACCAGTACTATGGCTACACCTTC. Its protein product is CASSQDHSYQYYGYTF.

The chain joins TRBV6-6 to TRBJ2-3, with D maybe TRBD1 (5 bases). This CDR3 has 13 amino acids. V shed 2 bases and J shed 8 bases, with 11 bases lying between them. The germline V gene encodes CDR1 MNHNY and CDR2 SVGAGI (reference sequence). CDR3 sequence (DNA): TGTGCCAGCAGTTACAAAGGGGAAAGTACGCAGTATTTT. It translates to CASSYKGESTQYF.

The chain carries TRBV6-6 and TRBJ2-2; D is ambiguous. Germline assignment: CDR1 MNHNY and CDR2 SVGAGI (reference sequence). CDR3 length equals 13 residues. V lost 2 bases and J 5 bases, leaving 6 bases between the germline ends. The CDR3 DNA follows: TGTGCCAGCAGTTACACCACTACCGGGGAGCTGTTTTTT. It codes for CASSYTTTGELFF.

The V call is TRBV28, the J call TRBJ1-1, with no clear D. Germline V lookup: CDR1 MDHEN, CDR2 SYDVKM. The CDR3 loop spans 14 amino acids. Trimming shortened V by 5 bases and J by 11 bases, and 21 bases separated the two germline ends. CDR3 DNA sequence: TGTGCCAGCAGTCGCCCTCACGGGTTCTTGTGGGCTTTCTTT. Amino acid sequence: CASSRPHGFLWAFF.

The CDR3 region has the DNA TGTGCCAGTGGACAGGGGGTCAACGAGCAGTACTTC. Encoded protein: CASGQGVNEQYF. The V call is TRBV6-5, the J call TRBJ2-7, with 10 positions matching TRBD1. J gave up 5 bases and V 9 bases, and 4 bases lay outside the gene matches. Per the germline V gene, CDR1 is MNHEY and CDR2 is SVGAGI. The CDR3 runs to 12 residues.

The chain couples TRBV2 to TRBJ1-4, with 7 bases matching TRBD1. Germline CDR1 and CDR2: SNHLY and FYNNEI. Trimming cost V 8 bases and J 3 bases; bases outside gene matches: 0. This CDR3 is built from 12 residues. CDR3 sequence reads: CASQGANEKLFF. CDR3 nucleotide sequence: TGTGCCAGCCAGGGGGCTAATGAAAAACTGTTTTTT.

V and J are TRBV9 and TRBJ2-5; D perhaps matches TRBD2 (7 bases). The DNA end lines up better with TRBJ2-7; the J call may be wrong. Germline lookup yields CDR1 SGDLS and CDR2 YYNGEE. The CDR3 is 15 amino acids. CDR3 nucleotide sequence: TGTGCCAGTTCGAAGGGGGGACTAACAGCCTACGAGCAGTACTTC. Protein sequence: CASSKGGLTAYEQYF.

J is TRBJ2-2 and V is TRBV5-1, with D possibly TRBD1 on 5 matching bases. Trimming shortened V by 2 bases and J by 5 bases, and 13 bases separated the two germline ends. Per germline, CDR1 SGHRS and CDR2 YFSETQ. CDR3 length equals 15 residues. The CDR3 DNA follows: TGCGCCAGCAGCTTAAGACAAAAGGGGACCGGGGAGCTGTTTTTT. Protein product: CASSLRQKGTGELFF.